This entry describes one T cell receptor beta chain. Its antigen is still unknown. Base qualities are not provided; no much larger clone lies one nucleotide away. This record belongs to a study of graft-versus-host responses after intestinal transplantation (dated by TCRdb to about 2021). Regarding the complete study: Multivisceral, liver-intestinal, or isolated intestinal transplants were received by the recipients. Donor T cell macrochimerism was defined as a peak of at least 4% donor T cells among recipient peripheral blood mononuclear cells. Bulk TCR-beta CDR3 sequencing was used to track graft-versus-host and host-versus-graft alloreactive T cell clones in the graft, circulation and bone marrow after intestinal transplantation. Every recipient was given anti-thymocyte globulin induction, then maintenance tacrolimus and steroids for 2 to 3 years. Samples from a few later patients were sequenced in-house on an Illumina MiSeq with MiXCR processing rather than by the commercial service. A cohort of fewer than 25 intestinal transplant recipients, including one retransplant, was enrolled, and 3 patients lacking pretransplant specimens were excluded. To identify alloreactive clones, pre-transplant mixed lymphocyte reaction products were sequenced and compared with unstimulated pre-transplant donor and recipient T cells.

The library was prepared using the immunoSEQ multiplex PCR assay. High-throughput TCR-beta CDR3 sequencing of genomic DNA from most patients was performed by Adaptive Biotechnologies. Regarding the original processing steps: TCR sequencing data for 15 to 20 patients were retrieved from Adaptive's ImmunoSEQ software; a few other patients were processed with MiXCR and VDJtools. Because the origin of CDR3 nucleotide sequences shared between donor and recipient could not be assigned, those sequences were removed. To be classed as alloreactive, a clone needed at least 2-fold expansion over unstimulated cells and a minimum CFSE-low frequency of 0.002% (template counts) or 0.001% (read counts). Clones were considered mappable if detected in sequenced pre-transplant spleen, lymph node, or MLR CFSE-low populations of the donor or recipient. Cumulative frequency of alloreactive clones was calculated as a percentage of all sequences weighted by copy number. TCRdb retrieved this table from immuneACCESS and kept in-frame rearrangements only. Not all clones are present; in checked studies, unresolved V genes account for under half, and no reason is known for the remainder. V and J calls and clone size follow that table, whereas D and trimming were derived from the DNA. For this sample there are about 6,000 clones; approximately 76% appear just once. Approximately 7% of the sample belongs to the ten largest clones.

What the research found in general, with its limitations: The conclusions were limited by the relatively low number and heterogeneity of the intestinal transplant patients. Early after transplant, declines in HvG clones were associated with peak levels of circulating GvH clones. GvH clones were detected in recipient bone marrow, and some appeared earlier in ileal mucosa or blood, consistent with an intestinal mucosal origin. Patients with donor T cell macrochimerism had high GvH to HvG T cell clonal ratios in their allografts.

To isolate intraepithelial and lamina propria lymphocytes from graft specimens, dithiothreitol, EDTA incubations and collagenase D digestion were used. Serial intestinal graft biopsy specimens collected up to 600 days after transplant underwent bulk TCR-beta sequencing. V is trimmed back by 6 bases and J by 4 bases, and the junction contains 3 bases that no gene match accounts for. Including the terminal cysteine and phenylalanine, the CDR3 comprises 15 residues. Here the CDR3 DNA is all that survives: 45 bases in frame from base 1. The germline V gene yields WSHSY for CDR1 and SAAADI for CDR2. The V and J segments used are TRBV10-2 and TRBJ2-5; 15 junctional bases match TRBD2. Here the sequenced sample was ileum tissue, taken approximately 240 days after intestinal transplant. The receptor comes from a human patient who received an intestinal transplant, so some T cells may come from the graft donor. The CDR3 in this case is CASRRTSGGAETQYF. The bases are TGCGCCAGCAGGAGGACTAGCGGGGGGGCAGAGACCCAGTACTTC.